This T cell receptor (beta chain) was captured by sequencing in a study of T cell repertoires and leukemia-associated antigens. Study background: Samples yielded 3.3 to 5.0 million effective reads each, 15 million to 20 million overall.

Without fetal bovine serum, CD3+ T cells were rested overnight. Study-wide findings and caveats: Specificity and function of the expanded clones need further investigation.

A single record per CDR3 protein comes from TCRdb applying MiXCR to the 5' RACE reads. Here the sample spans some 11,000 distinct CDR3 sequences, over 40% being singletons. V was pared by 6 bases and J by 5 bases, with 17 bases between. In germline, CDR1 is MDHEN, CDR2 SYDVKM. The CDR3 length is 14 residues. In the case of this clonotype: Antigen specificity is unknown.

The rearrangement uses TRBV28 and TRBJ2-7; TRBD1 is a possible D gene (5 bases). The clonotype comes from a female donor in good health. The sequencing sample was made of CD3+ T cells sorted from blood and cultured. DNA of the CDR3: TGTGCCAGCAGGAGATCCAGGGCAAGGAACGAGCAGTACTTC. Amino acids: CASRRSRARNEQYF.